Below, one T cell receptor beta chain is given with its context. A J-beta primer mix and a sample-barcoded 5' primer were used in a second PCR of roughly 6 to 12 cycles. One entry per CDR3 protein, called by TCRdb with MiXCR from the 5' RACE reads. The table lists around 1,000,000 distinct CDR3 sequences, roughly a quarter of them singletons. The germline gives CDR1 MDHEN, CDR2 SYDVKM. Trimming cost V 4 bases and J 0 bases, with 22 bases left between them. CDR3 size: 19 residues. This sample was included in a study of blood T cells in healthy people across ages. Study-level background: Per two T cells, about one barcoded beta molecule was captured through template switching.

Another study also made use of these data, one on T cells of mothers and their children. From that report: The authors identified no persistent microchimeric T cell clones.

This chain connects TRBV28 to TRBJ1-5; D is ambiguous. The source is a girl aged 2 to 9 in good health. The sequencing input was blood. In DNA form, the CDR3 reads TGTGCCAGCAGTTCCTATACCCGACTGACGGTTTATAGCAATCAGCCCCAGCATTTT. It specifies CASSSYTRLTVYSNQPQHF.